What follows are 23 T cell receptor beta chains derived from one specimen sequenced in a study of T cell responses to AZD1222 COVID-19 vaccine. Clones were read by immunoSEQ multiplex PCR, and TCRdb kept only the in-frame ones, dropping some. This table holds 150,000 to 200,000 clones, around 94% found once. This specimen consisted of peripheral blood, obtained on day 0 of AZD1222 vaccination. These receptors all stem from an adult in good health.

The CDR3 spells CASSFLSRSNQPQHF. The CDR3 bases are TGTGCCAGCAGTTTCCTATCCCGGTCCAATCAGCCCCAGCATTTT. The chain joins TRBV28 to TRBJ1-5; D gene unclear. V was trimmed by 3 bases and J by 3 bases, leaving 12 bases between them. The CDR3 runs 15 residues. CDR1 and CDR2 from the germline V gene are MDHEN and SYDVKM.

The chain has TRBV7-2 and TRBJ1-3; D ambiguous. V lost 2 bases and J lost 4, with 6 bases in between. Germline V gene lookup returns CDR1 SGHTA and CDR2 FQGNSA. This CDR3 contains 13 residues. CDR3 amino acids: CASSLMTGNTIYF. The CDR3 nucleotides read TGTGCCAGCAGCTTAATGACAGGAAACACCATATATTTT.

The chain recombines TRBV7-2 with TRBJ2-3; D is unclear. Germline-derived CDR1 and CDR2 are SGHTA and FQGNSA. The V end was cut by 3 bases, the J end by 6 bases, with 7 bases between. CDR3 length: 12 amino acids. For the CDR3, the DNA is TGTGCCAGCAGCTTTGTCCGGGATACGCAGTATTTT. It codes for CASSFVRDTQYF. The full variable domain, with the rest looked up from reference TRBV7-2 and TRBJ2-3, is GAGVSQSPSNKVTEKGKDVELRCDPISGHTALYWYRQSLGQGLEFLIYFQGNSAPDKSGLPSDRFSAERTGGSVSTLTIQRTQQEDSAVYLCASSFVRDTQYFGPGTRLTVL.

The chain links TRBV2 to TRBJ2-7; D is perhaps TRBD2 (6 bases). The CDR3 is 13 residues long. V was trimmed by 6 bases and J by 2 bases, leaving 11 bases between them. Germline V gives CDR1 SNHLY, CDR2 FYNNEI. Here the CDR3 reads CASRRDSTYEQYF. The DNA of the CDR3 is TGTGCCAGCAGACGGGACTCCACCTACGAGCAGTACTTC.

CDR3 sequence: CATSGVHSGNTIYF. The CDR3 DNA reads TGTGCCACCAGTGGAGTGCACTCTGGAAACACCATATATTTT. The chain carries TRBV24-1 and TRBJ1-3; D remains unclear. This CDR3 has 14 residues. Germline CDR1 and CDR2: KGHDR and SFDVKD. The ends were cut back, 5 bases at V and 0 bases at J, with 7 bases in the middle.

This chain links TRBV7-9 with TRBJ2-3, with 13 bases lining up with TRBD2. Trimming at V came to 5 bases and at J to 4 bases, leaving 6 bases not matched to a gene. Germline assignment: CDR1 SEHNR and CDR2 FQNEAQ (reference sequence). The CDR3 length is 16 residues. In nucleotides, the CDR3 is TGTGCCAGCAGCCCGCGGACTAGCGGGGGCCCAGATACGCAGTATTTT. Its protein is CASSPRTSGGPDTQYF. The whole variable domain, filled in from reference TRBV7-9 and TRBJ2-3, reads DTGVSQNPRHKITKRGQNVTFRCDPISEHNRLYWYRQTLGQGPEFLTYFQNEAQLEKSRLLSDRFSAERPKGSFSTLEIQRTEQGDSAMYLCASSPRTSGGPDTQYFGPGTRLTVL.

The chain combines TRBV5-1 with TRBJ1-2, with a weak D call TRBD1 (6 bases). Germline lookup yields CDR1 SGHRS and CDR2 YFSETQ. CDR3 length: 14 residues. V was clipped by 2 bases and J by 2 bases, with 10 bases between them. CDR3 amino acids: CASSFSGANYGYTF. In nucleotides, the CDR3 is TGCGCCAGCAGCTTTTCAGGGGCCAACTATGGCTACACCTTC.

V is TRBV19 and J is TRBJ1-5; D might be TRBD1 (5 bases). Trimming cost V 1 base and J 5 bases, with 12 bases left between them. This CDR3 has 15 amino acids. Looked up from germline, CDR1 is LNHDA and CDR2 is SQIVND (reference sequence). CDR3 sequence: CASSIGRRVDQPQHF. In DNA form, the CDR3 reads TGTGCCAGTAGTATAGGGCGCAGGGTGGATCAGCCCCAGCATTTT.

This chain uses TRBV21-1 with TRBJ1-3; the table names TRBD1, a call not compared with the DNA. TRBV21-1 is shown as a pseudogene. This CDR3 comprises 18 residues. The DNA for the CDR3 is TGTGCCAGCACTTCAAGCCCCGACAGGCACTTTTCTGGAAACACCATATATTTT. This encodes CASTSSPDRHFSGNTIYF.

The rearrangement links TRBV3-1 (or the pseudogene TRBV3-2) to TRBJ1-2; the D is unclear. Per the germline V gene, CDR1 is LGHDT and CDR2 is YNNKEL (reference sequence). V was pared by 4 bases and J by 0 bases, with 9 bases between. This CDR3 has 14 residues. CDR3 nucleotides: TGTGCCAGCAGCCCCGGGAGAGCTAACTATGGCTACACCTTC. This encodes CASSPGRANYGYTF.

The chain employs TRBV30 and TRBJ1-4; no clear D. The CDR3 covers 14 residues. With 2 bases removed from V and 7 bases from J, the gap between germline ends came to 14 bases. From germline, CDR1 is GTSNPN and CDR2 SVGIG (reference sequence). Written as DNA, the CDR3 is TGTGCCTGGAGTTCAACCCGTCCGGGTGAAAAACTGTTTTTT. Its protein product is CAWSSTRPGEKLFF.

The chain recombines TRBV5-1 with TRBJ1-2, with TRBD1 identical over 12 bases. CDR3 length equals 19 residues. Germline CDR1 SGHRS, CDR2 YFSETQ. The junction had 18 bases not matched to a gene; V was cut back by 2 bases and J by 7 bases. In nucleotides, the CDR3 is TGCGCCAGCAGCTTCACGTACCCCGGGACAGGGGGCAGGAATGGTGGCTACACCTTC. Its protein is CASSFTYPGTGGRNGGYTF.

The chain couples TRBV9 to TRBJ1-1; possible D gene TRBD1, 6 bases. Trimming cost V 4 bases and J 6 bases, with 22 bases left between them. This CDR3 has 16 residues. From germline, CDR1 is SGDLS and CDR2 YYNGEE. The CDR3 DNA sequence: TGTGCCAGCAGCTCCAACCGTTGGGGTCGACAGGCTGAAGCTTTCTTT. Translating it yields CASSSNRWGRQAEAFF.

The chain has TRBV7-9 and TRBJ1-1; D unclear. This CDR3 is built from 14 residues. Trimming removed 5 bases from V and 4 bases from J, with 14 bases in between. Germline loops: CDR1 SEHNR, CDR2 FQNEAQ (reference sequence). CDR3 residues: CASSPPLQLTEAFF. In nucleotides, the CDR3 is TGTGCCAGCAGCCCACCGTTGCAGCTCACTGAAGCTTTCTTT.

V and J are TRBV6-6 and TRBJ1-1; possibly TRBD1 for D (5 bases). This CDR3 spans 15 amino acids. Germline V CDR1 and CDR2: MNHNY, SVGAGI (reference sequence). Trimming took off 4 bases at V and 0 bases at J, with 12 bases between the two ends. The CDR3 loop is CASSFADKMNTEAFF. The CDR3 nucleotides are TGTGCCAGCAGTTTCGCGGACAAGATGAACACTGAAGCTTTCTTT.

The rearrangement links TRBV5-1 to TRBJ1-6; D is unclear. Germline values: CDR1 SGHRS, CDR2 YFSETQ. This CDR3 spans 13 amino acids. Trimming cost V 4 bases and J 6 bases, with 8 bases left between them. For the CDR3, the DNA is TGCGCCAGCAGCCCGGGGAGTAATTCACCCCTCCACTTT. Protein sequence: CASSPGSNSPLHF.

The chain recombines TRBV12-1 with TRBJ2-1; no DNA check was done on the table's D call, TRBD2. TRBV12-1 is an annotated pseudogene. The CDR3 loop spans 18 amino acids. The CDR3 protein is CASSCLFGGSTSYNEQFF. The CDR3, as DNA: TGTGCCAGCAGCTGCCTCTTCGGGGGATCCACCTCCTACAATGAGCAGTTCTTC.

The rearrangement links TRBV7-3 to TRBJ1-1; D is unresolved. The CDR3 sequence is 13 residues long. The V end was cut by 3 bases, the J end by 2 bases, with 7 bases between. Germline CDR1 and CDR2: SGHTA and FQGTGA. The CDR3 loop is CASSFEGNTEAFF. In nucleotides, the CDR3 is TGTGCCAGCAGCTTCGAGGGTAACACTGAAGCTTTCTTT.

The chain is built from TRBV3-1 (or the pseudogene TRBV3-2) and TRBJ1-5, with D possibly matching TRBD1 (6 bases). Deletions cut 3 bases from V and 2 bases from J, with 8 bases between. CDR3 length: 14 residues. Per the germline V gene, CDR1 is LGHDT and CDR2 is YNNKEL (reference sequence). In DNA, the CDR3 is TGTGCCAGCAGCCACGAGGGGGGCAATCAGCCCCAGCATTTT. This codes for CASSHEGGNQPQHF.

The chain uses TRBV7-9 and TRBJ2-2, with 10 positions matching TRBD2. This CDR3 is built from 15 residues. Germline values: CDR1 SEHNR, CDR2 FQNEAQ (reference sequence). Trimming cost V 5 bases and J 5 bases; bases outside gene matches: 5. Here the CDR3 reads CASSLRTSGTGELFF. As DNA, the CDR3 is TGTGCCAGCAGCCTACGGACTAGCGGAACCGGGGAGCTGTTTTTT.

The J gene is TRBJ2-3, the V gene TRBV29-1, with unresolved D. Germline values: CDR1 SQVTM, CDR2 ANQGSEA. The CDR3 is made up of 13 amino acids. Trimming removed 1 base at V and 10 bases at J, with 15 bases between. CDR3 loop: CSVEAPAAGAQYF. The DNA for the CDR3 is TGCAGCGTTGAAGCCCCGGCGGCAGGAGCGCAGTATTTT.

The chain recombines TRBV3-1 (or the pseudogene TRBV3-2) with TRBJ2-3; 13 positions agree with TRBD2. Looked up from germline, CDR1 is LGHDT and CDR2 is YNNKEL (reference sequence). The CDR3 has 19 amino acids. After removal of 2 bases from V and 0 bases from J, the junction contained 8 bases not matched to a gene. CDR3 nucleotide sequence: TGTGCCAGCAGCCAAAGGGGGACTAGCGGGGACCCTAGCACAGATACGCAGTATTTT. Translation: CASSQRGTSGDPSTDTQYF.

The chain recombines TRBV3-1 (or the pseudogene TRBV3-2) with TRBJ1-2; 7 nucleotides line up with TRBD1. CDR3 length: 15 residues. The trim removed 6 bases at V and 0 bases at J, leaving 7 bases unmatched. CDR1 LGHDT and CDR2 YNNKEL come from the germline V gene (reference sequence). In DNA, the CDR3 is TGTGCCAGCAGTGGACAGGAGATTACTAACTATGGCTACACCTTC. Its translation is CASSGQEITNYGYTF.